This T cell receptor (beta chain) was retrieved from a study of cytomegalovirus exposure and HLA in healthy donors. Findings and caveats of the study: As a later analysis revealed, the rate of TCR association differed by HLA locus, with DRB1 most and HLA-C fewest. Analysis performed later showed TCR beta chains linked to HLA being more clonally expanded than equally common others. Some highly shared sequence variants likely arose as a pipeline artifact.

The PCR used 60 Vbeta and 13 Jbeta primers. Measured with immunoSEQ multiplex PCR; TCRdb has only the in-frame clones, and not every one. The repertoire consists of about 190,000 clones, with around 90% occurring once and the leading ten covering around 1%. For this clone: As yet, its antigen is unknown.

CDR1 and CDR2 (germline): MNHEY, SMNVEV (reference sequence). V was pared by 7 bases and J by 1 base, with 16 bases between. The CDR3 has 15 amino acids. The sample consisted of PBMCs. The receptor comes from a boy aged 2-15 years in good health and CMV-seronegative. The chain has TRBV27 and TRBJ1-1; D ambiguous. The CDR3 sequence is CASTSLQIGNTEAFF. The CDR3 DNA is TGTGCCAGCACATCTCTACAGATCGGGAACACTGAAGCTTTCTTT.